The entry that follows covers one T cell receptor beta chain sequence. Its antigen is unknown. This record comes from a study of early T cells in non-severe SARS-CoV-2 infection. Study in general: Bulk RNA isolated from unsorted whole blood underwent sequencing; chains were not paired. Study-wide points: There was a bias toward anti-spike CD8 responses in VDJdb matching, which missed private and CD4 specificities.

MiXCR, applied by TCRdb to the 5' RACE reads, yields one record per CDR3 protein. The data hold 37,000 or so distinct CDR3 sequences, with roughly 5.7% observed a single time. The ends were cut back, 2 bases at V and 2 bases at J, with 12 bases in the middle. The CDR3 has 14 residues. The germline CDR1 and CDR2 sequences are GTSNPN and SVGIG (reference sequence). The sequence was obtained from an adult who was a healthcare worker with PCR-confirmed SARS-CoV-2 infection or an uninfected control (not recorded which). V is TRBV30 and J is TRBJ1-1; D gene ambiguous. The sequenced material came from whole blood. In DNA form, the CDR3 reads TGTGCCTGGAGTCGACTATTGGACAACACTGAAGCTTTCTTT. It specifies CAWSRLLDNTEAFF.